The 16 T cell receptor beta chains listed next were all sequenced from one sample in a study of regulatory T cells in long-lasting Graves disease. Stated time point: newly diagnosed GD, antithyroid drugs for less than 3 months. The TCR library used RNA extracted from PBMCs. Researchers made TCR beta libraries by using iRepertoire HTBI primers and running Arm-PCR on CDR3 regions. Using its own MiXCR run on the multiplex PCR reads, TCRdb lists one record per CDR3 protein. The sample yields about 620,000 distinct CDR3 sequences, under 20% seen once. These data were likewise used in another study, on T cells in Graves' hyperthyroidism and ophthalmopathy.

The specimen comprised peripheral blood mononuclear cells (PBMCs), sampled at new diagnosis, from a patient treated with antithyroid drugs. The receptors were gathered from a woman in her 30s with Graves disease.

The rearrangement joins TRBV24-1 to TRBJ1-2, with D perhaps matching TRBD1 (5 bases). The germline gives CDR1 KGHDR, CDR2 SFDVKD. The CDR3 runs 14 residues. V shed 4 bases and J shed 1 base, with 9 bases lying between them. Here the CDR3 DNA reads TGTGCCACCAGTGAGAGGGGATTTAACTATGGCTACACCTTC. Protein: CATSERGFNYGYTF.

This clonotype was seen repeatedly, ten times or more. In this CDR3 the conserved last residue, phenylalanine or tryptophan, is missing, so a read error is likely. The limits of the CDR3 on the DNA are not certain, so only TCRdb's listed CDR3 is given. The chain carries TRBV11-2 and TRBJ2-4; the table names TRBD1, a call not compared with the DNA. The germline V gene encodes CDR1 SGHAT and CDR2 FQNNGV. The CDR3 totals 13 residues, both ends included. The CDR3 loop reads CASSLGLGGRHQV.

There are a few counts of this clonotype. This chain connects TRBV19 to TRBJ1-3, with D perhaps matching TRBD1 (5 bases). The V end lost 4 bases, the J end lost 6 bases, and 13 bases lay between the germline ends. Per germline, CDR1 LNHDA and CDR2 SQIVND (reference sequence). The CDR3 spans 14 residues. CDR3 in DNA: TGTGCCAGTAGTACCGGGACCTTTGAAAACACCATATATTTT. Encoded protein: CASSTGTFENTIYF.

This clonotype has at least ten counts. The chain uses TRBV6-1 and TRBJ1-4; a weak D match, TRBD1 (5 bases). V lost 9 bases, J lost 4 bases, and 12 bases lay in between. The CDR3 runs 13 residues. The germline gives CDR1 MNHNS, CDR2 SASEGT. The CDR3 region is CASSGTVNEKLFF. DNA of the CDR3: TGTGCCAGTTCCGGGACGGTTAATGAAAAACTGTTTTTT.

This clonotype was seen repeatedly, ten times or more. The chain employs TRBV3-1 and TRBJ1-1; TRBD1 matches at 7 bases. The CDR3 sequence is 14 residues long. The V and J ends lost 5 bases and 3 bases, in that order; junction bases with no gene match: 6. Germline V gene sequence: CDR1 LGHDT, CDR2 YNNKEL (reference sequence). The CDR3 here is CASSSGTVHTEAFF. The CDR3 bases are TGTGCCAGCAGCTCCGGGACAGTGCACACTGAAGCTTTCTTT. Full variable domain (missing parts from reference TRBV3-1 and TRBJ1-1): DTAVSQTPKYLVTQMGNDKSIKCEQNLGHDTMYWYKQDSKKFLKIMFSYNNKELIINETVPNRFSPKSPDKAHLNLHINSLELGDSAVYFCASSSGTVHTEAFFGQGTRLTVV.

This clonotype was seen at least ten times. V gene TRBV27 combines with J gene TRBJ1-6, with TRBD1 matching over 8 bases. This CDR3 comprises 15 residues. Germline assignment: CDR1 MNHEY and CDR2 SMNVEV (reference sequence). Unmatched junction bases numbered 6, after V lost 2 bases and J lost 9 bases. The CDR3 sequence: CASSLMGQARSPLHF. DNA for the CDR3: TGTGCCAGCAGTTTAATGGGACAGGCCCGTTCACCCCTCCACTTT.

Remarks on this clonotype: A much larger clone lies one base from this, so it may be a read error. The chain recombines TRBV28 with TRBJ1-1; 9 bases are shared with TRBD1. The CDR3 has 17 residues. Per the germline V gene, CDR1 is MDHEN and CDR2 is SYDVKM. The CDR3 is CASSSIRDRAYNTEALF. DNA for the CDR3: TGTGCCAGCAGTTCAATCCGGGACAGGGCCTATAACACTGAAGCTCTCTTT.

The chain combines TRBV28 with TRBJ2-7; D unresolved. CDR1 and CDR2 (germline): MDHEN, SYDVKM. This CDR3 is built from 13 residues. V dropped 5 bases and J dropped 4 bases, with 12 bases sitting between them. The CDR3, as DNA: TGTGCCAGCAGTGTGGACGGTCGGTACGAGCAGTACTTC. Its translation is CASSVDGRYEQYF.

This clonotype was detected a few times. The CDR3 loop is CASSVDREVGNHEAFF. CDR3 DNA: TGTGCCAGCAGCGTAGATCGGGAGGTCGGTAACCATGAAGCTTTCTTT. This rearrangement joins TRBV9 to TRBJ1-1; D is undetermined. The germline V and J ends were trimmed by 0 bases and 7 bases, with 19 bases remaining between them. The germline gives CDR1 SGDLS, CDR2 YYNGEE. The CDR3 has 16 amino acids.

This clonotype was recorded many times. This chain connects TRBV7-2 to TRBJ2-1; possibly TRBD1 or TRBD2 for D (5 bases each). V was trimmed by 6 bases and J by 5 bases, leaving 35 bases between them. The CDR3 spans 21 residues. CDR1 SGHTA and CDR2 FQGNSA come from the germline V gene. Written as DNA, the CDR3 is TGTGCCAGCAGTTCTAAGCTCGGGGTCACAAGGGGAGCCGGAGACGACAATGAGCAGTTCTTC. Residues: CASSSKLGVTRGAGDDNEQFF.

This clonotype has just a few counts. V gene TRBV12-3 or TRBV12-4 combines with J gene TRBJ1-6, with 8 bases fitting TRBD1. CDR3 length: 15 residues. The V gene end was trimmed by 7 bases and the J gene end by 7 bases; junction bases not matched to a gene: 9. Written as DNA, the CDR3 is TGTGCCAGCAAGCAGCGGACAGGGTACAATTCACCCCTCCACTTT. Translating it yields CASKQRTGYNSPLHF.

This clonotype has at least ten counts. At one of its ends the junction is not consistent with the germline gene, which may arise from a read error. CDR3 region: CASSLGELTGLGF. CDR3 nucleotide sequence: TGTGCCAGCAGCTTAGGGGAGTTAACTGGATTGGGCTTC. This chain links TRBV13 with TRBJ2-7; D remains unclear. The CDR3 consists of 13 residues. Per the germline V gene, CDR1 is PRHDT and CDR2 is FYEKMQ (reference sequence).

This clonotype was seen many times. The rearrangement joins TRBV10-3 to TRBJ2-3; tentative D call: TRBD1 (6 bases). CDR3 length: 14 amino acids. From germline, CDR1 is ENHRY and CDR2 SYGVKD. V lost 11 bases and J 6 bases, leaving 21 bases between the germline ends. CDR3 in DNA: TGTGCCGTAACAACAGGGCCCACCTCGGATACGCAGTATTTT. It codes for CAVTTGPTSDTQYF.

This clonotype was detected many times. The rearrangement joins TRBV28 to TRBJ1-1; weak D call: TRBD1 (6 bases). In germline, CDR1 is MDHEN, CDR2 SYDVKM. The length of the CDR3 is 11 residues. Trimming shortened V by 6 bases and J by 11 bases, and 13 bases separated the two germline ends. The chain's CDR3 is CASSLWGRAFF. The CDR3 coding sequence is TGTGCCAGCAGCCTCTGGGGGCGCGCTTTCTTT.

The CDR3 region has the DNA TGCAGTGCTAGAGACCTTCAAGCGGGAGTCTTGACAGATACGCAGTATTTT. Translating gives CSARDLQAGVLTDTQYF. The chain couples TRBV20-1 to TRBJ2-3, with 8 positions matching TRBD2. The V and J ends lost 0 bases and 3 bases, in that order; junction bases with no gene match: 11. Per the germline V gene, CDR1 is DFQATT and CDR2 is SNEGSKA (reference sequence). This CDR3 contains 17 residues.

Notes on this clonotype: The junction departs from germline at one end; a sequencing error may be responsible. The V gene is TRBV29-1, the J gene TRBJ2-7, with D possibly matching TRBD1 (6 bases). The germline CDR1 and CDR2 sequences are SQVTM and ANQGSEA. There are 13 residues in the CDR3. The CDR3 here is CSPRTEHSHEQYF. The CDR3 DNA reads TGCAGCCCGAGGACAGAACACTCCCACGAGCAGTACTTC.